This T cell receptor beta chain emerged from a study of B cell selection in AIRE deficiency. Assay: immunoSEQ multiplex PCR; the TCRdb copy retains only in-frame clones and omits some. Here the sample spans tens of thousands of clones, approximately 97% being singletons. Germline CDR1 is MRHNA and CDR2 is SNTAGT. The CDR3 contains 15 residues. V lost 3 bases to trimming and J lost 5 bases; unmatched junction nucleotides: 7. Points from the study as a whole: Healthy donors alone shared about a third of 3,500 to 4,000 Treg sequences; patients alone more than 8.5%. AIRE-deficient Tconv and Treg repertoires matched healthy donors in TCRBV, CDR3 length, diversity. Shared Treg sequences had shorter CDR3s, biased toward rearrangements with few non-templated insertions.

Sorting defined conventional CD4 T cells as CD4+CD127+. For this clone: No antigen is known for it.

Sample: conventional CD4+ T cells sorted from PBMCs. The sequence derives from a human donor with AIRE deficiency. This chain links TRBV6-4 with TRBJ2-1; 7 bases are shared with TRBD2. The CDR3 region is CASSDSLAANNEQFF. CDR3 in DNA: TGTGCCAGCAGTGATTCTCTAGCGGCTAACAATGAGCAGTTCTTC.